This TCR beta chain was sequenced for a study of shared clonotypes between healthy human individuals. Overall study findings and caveats: The study generally estimated greater richness for naive than memory subsets. All-four-donor shared clonotypes had higher generation probabilities than non-shared clonotypes did.

Genomic DNA (from each subset) was split evenly across several immunoSEQ plates. Libraries were prepared by immunoSEQ multiplex PCR; TCRdb keeps only in-frame clonotypes and omits some of them. Found here are roughly 2,500,000 clones, 93% of them singletons; the top ten hold about 0.34%. The V and J ends lost 3 bases and 3 bases respectively, with 7 bases between them. Germline V lookup: CDR1 LGHNT, CDR2 FRNRAP. The CDR3 totals 13 residues. As concerns this clone: What it recognizes is unknown. At the DNA level, this CDR3 is encoded by other sequences in the same sample as well.

The source is a man younger than 35 in good health. Some clones in this sample may be carry-over from other donors' samples. The V call is TRBV12-5, the J call TRBJ2-3; tentative D call: TRBD2 (5 bases). Material for sequencing was naive CD4+ T cells from PBMCs. Specified subset: CD45RA+ positively selected. For the CDR3, the DNA is TGTGCTAGTGGTTTATCGGGGACAGATACGCAGTATTTT. This gives the protein CASGLSGTDTQYF.